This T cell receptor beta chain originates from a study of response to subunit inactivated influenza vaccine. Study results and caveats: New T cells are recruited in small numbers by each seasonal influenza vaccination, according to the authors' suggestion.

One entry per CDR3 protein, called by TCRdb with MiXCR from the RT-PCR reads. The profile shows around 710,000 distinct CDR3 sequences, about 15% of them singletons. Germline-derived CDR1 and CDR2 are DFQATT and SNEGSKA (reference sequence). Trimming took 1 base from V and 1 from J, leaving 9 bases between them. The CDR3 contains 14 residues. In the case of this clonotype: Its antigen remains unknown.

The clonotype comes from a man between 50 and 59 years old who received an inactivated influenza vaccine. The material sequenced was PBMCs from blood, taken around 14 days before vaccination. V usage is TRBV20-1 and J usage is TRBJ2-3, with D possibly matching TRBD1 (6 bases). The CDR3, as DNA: TGCAGTGCTAGAGGACAGGATGGCACAGATACGCAGTATTTT. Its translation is CSARGQDGTDTQYF.